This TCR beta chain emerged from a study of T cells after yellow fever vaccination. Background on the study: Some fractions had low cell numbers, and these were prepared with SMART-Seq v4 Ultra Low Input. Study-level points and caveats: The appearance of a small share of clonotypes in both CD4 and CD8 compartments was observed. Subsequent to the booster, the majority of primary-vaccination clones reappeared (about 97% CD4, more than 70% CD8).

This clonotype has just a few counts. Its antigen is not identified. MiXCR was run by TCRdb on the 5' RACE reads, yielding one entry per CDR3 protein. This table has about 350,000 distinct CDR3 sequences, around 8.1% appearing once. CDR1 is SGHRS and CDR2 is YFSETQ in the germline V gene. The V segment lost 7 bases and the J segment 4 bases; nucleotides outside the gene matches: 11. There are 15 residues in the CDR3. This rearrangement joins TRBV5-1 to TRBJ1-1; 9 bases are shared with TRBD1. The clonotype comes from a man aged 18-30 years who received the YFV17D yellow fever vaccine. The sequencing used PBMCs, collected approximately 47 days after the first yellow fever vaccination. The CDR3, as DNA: TGCGCCAGCGCGCTCGGGGACAGGGACTTCACTGAAGCTTTCTTT. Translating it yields CASALGDRDFTEAFF.